The following is a T cell receptor (beta chain) sequence with its context. Its antigen remains undetermined. There are no base qualities to consult, and no much larger clone falls within one base. The data were taken from a study of CD8 T cells in ankylosing spondylitis (TCRdb year 2017). General notes on the study: The study set out to find disease-linked TCR variants by profiling T cell receptor beta repertoires in ankylosing spondylitis patients and healthy donors. Peripheral blood samples were taken, and synovial fluid was additionally collected from ankylosing spondylitis patients. In total, the full study cohort was made up of some 110 healthy donors and approximately 27 ankylosing spondylitis patients. The paper's findings and limits, for the study overall: The disease-linked clones had a CD8+ phenotype and were found at relatively low frequencies in peripheral blood. Some TCR beta motif variants had previously been reported in synovial fluid and blood of reactive arthritis patients, which suggested common disease-initiation mechanisms. A TCR beta motif of several highly homologous amino acid variants appeared characteristic of blood from ankylosing spondylitis patients. The disease-linked clones were reported as significantly enriched in matched synovial fluid samples from ankylosing spondylitis patients.

The CDR3 goes from the cysteine to the phenylalanine over 13 residues. The sequence is cut down to CDR3 DNA, 39 bases in frame from base 1. Sequences MRHNA (CDR1) and SNTAGT (CDR2) are obtained from the germline V gene. Trimming takes 4 bases from V and 6 bases from J, and the germline ends sit 9 bases apart. Reads for this sample came from an Illumina HiSeq 2500. Quantitative 5'-RACE with molecular barcodes was used to prepare TCR beta libraries. The source study handled its data this way. A new computational method, built on a probabilistic model of VDJ rearrangement, was used to identify disease-linked TCR variants. TCRdb reworked the public reads: Q25 trimming with fastp, MiXCR clone assembly, productive beta chains retained. Identical CDR3 proteins give one entry, which carries the most common genes and DNA. TCRdb's processing, not the authors' own work, is the source of the V and J calls. This sample is represented by 700,000 to 850,000 distinct CDR3 sequences; 10% to 15% of them were singletons. The ten largest clones represent more than 0.5% of the sample.

The chain uses TRBV6-4 and TRBJ2-2, with TRBD1 perhaps the D gene, on 6 matching bases. The receptor's source is a male donor with ankylosing spondylitis. Input material: blood, either unsorted or a sorted T cell fraction (not recorded which). Read as DNA, the sequence is TGTGCCAGCAGTGGACAGGCATCCGGGGAGCTGTTTTTT. Translated, it reads CASSGQASGELFF.